These 16 T cell receptor beta chains share one sample of origin, sequenced in a study of patients and donors after allogeneic stem cell transplantation. TCRdb analysed the RT-PCR reads with MiXCR anew, one entry per CDR3 protein. The sample records roughly 150,000 distinct CDR3 sequences, roughly 24% being singletons. Input material: blood, either unsorted or a sorted T cell fraction (not recorded which). The receptors stem from a human donor who was either an allogeneic HSCT recipient or a stem cell or donor lymphocyte infusion donor (not recorded which). It is not recorded whose cells these are; they may come from a transplant donor.

This clonotype has a handful of counts. This sequence joins TRBV12-3 or TRBV12-4 and TRBJ2-1; D gene unclear. The CDR3 is 15 residues long. V was trimmed by 3 bases and J by 7 bases, leaving 16 bases between them. CDR3 amino acids: CASSFHEEYANEQFF. In DNA form, the CDR3 reads TGTGCCAGCAGTTTCCACGAGGAGTACGCGAATGAGCAGTTCTTC.

In its sample, this clonotype was seen many times. The chain has TRBV9 and TRBJ2-3; D is undetermined. The CDR3 totals 12 residues. The germline V gene has CDR1 SGDLS and CDR2 YYNGEE. Trimming pared 4 bases from V and 0 bases from J, leaving 3 bases between. CDR3 in DNA: TGTGCCAGCAGCCCTAGCACAGATACGCAGTATTTT. Translation: CASSPSTDTQYF.

There are a few counts of this clonotype. The rearrangement links TRBV15 to TRBJ1-3; tentative D call: TRBD1 (5 bases). Trimming shortened V by 6 bases and J by 0 bases, and 15 bases separated the two germline ends. Germline CDR1 is LNHNV and CDR2 is YYDKDF (reference sequence). The CDR3 sequence is 16 residues long. Written as DNA, the CDR3 is TGTGCCACCAGAAGATCCCAGACAGACTCTGGAAACACCATATATTTT. Protein product: CATRRSQTDSGNTIYF.

This clonotype has a handful of counts. This chain links TRBV21-1 with TRBJ1-3. TRBV21-1 is marked as a pseudogene. The CDR3 is made up of 12 amino acids. The CDR3, as DNA: TGTGCCAGCAAGCGGGAAGGGAACACCATATATTTT. Translating gives CASKREGNTIYF.

This CDR3 reads CSARGQGYNEQFF. CDR3 bases: TGCAGTGCTAGGGGGCAGGGCTACAATGAGCAGTTCTTC. The chain joins TRBV20-1 to TRBJ2-1; tentatively, D is TRBD1 (5 bases). The germline V and J ends were trimmed by 3 bases and 3 bases, with 9 bases remaining between them. The CDR3 runs 13 residues. Looked up from germline, CDR1 is DFQATT and CDR2 is SNEGSKA (reference sequence).

This clonotype turned up a few times. The chain combines TRBV12-3 or TRBV12-4 with TRBJ2-2; the D gene is possibly TRBD2 (6 bases). V dropped 6 bases and J dropped 6 bases, with 17 bases sitting between them. CDR3 length equals 15 residues. The chain's CDR3 is CASSSGTPVPGELFF. CDR3 DNA: TGTGCCAGCAGCTCCGGGACTCCCGTCCCCGGGGAGCTGTTTTTT.

The chain has TRBV28 and TRBJ1-2, with D possibly being TRBD1 (5 bases). The ends were cut back, 3 bases at V and 2 bases at J, with 19 bases in the middle. CDR3 length: 17 amino acids. Germline CDR1 and CDR2: MDHEN and SYDVKM. The DNA for the CDR3 is TGTGCCAGCAGTTTTTTTAGGCTCAGGGACCGAAACTATGGCTACACCTTC. This encodes CASSFFRLRDRNYGYTF.

This clonotype was counted only a few times. The chain employs TRBV12-3 or TRBV12-4 and TRBJ1-1; no clear D. CDR3 size: 12 residues. Deletions cut 4 bases from V and 3 bases from J, with 6 bases between. CDR3 in DNA: TGTGCCAGCAGTTCATATGACACTGAAGCTTTCTTT. It codes for CASSSYDTEAFF.

This clonotype was seen ten or more times. The V gene is TRBV4-3, the J gene TRBJ1-1; D remains ambiguous. CDR3 size: 17 residues. CDR1 and CDR2 (germline): LGHNA, YSLEER. V was trimmed by 0 bases and J by 0 bases, leaving 14 bases between them. The CDR3 DNA is TGCGCCAGCAGCCAAGATATACAGAGAAGCATGAACACTGAAGCTTTCTTT. It specifies CASSQDIQRSMNTEAFF.

The V call is TRBV28, the J call TRBJ2-7; no clear D gene. Trimming pared 6 bases from V and 3 bases from J, leaving 15 bases between. Germline CDR1 and CDR2: MDHEN and SYDVKM. This CDR3 contains 14 residues. CDR3 sequence reads: CASRAETANYEQYF. In DNA, the CDR3 is TGTGCCAGCAGGGCGGAGACTGCAAACTACGAGCAGTACTTC.

V gene TRBV10-3 combines with J gene TRBJ1-6; 11 bases align to TRBD1. The germline CDR1 and CDR2 sequences are ENHRY and SYGVKD. V lost 2 bases to trimming and J lost 10 bases; unmatched junction nucleotides: 1. The CDR3 is 14 amino acids. CDR3 DNA: TGTGCCATCAGTGAGGGGACAGGGGGATCACCCCTCCACTTT. Protein product: CAISEGTGGSPLHF.

The chain carries TRBV24-1 and TRBJ2-2, with TRBD1 matching over 7 bases. Germline assignment: CDR1 KGHDR and CDR2 SFDVKD. The CDR3 sequence is 19 residues long. V lost 1 base to trimming and J lost 1 base; unmatched junction nucleotides: 11. CDR3 sequence reads: CATSDLRQGGYWNTGELFF. In DNA form, the CDR3 reads TGTGCCACCAGTGATTTAAGACAGGGTGGCTACTGGAACACCGGGGAGCTGTTTTTT.

The chain combines TRBV20-1 with TRBJ2-3, with 7 bases aligning to TRBD2. This CDR3 region has 14 residues. With V trimmed by 0 bases and J by 5 bases, 5 bases remained unmatched. The germline CDR1 and CDR2 sequences are DFQATT and SNEGSKA (reference sequence). The CDR3 region is CSARDRGVKDTQYF. The CDR3 DNA follows: TGCAGTGCTAGAGATCGGGGGGTTAAAGATACGCAGTATTTT.

The chain has TRBV6-5 and TRBJ2-1, with 9 nucleotides matching TRBD2. The CDR3 runs 13 residues. Trimming cost V 6 bases and J 6 bases; bases outside gene matches: 3. CDR1 and CDR2 (germline): MNHEY, SVGAGI. The CDR3 nucleotides read TGTGCCAGCAGCCGGACTAGCGTCAATGAGCAGTTCTTC. It is translated as CASSRTSVNEQFF.

Only a few counts were recorded for this clonotype. This chain uses TRBV27 with TRBJ1-2, with TRBD1 identical over 7 bases. Germline V gives CDR1 MNHEY, CDR2 SMNVEV (reference sequence). The CDR3 contains 13 residues. V lost 7 bases to trimming and J lost 6 bases; unmatched junction nucleotides: 8. The CDR3 here is CASKTGNRDGYTF. CDR3 nucleotide sequence: TGTGCCAGCAAGACAGGGAACAGAGATGGCTACACCTTC.

The sample holds a few counts of this clonotype. The chain has TRBV20-1 and TRBJ1-4; D unresolved. Germline V gene lookup returns CDR1 DFQATT and CDR2 SNEGSKA (reference sequence). The CDR3 has 13 amino acids. Trimming shortened V by 3 bases and J by 4 bases, and 9 bases separated the two germline ends. CDR3 nucleotides: TGCAGTGCTAGTAGACAATATAATGAAAAACTGTTTTTT. This translates into CSASRQYNEKLFF.